This T cell receptor beta chain was sequenced for a study of T cells in localized non-small cell lung cancer. This clone was seen only a few times. This table comes from immunoSEQ multiplex PCR, and its TCRdb copy is limited to in-frame clones, with some not included. There are 1,500 or so clones in the sample; under 25% occur only once, and approximately 25% lies in the top ten. Germline CDR1 is MNHGY and CDR2 is SAAAGT. With 4 bases removed from V and 2 bases from J, the gap between germline ends came to 11 bases. The CDR3 has 14 amino acids. V gene TRBV6-8 combines with J gene TRBJ2-5; a possible D gene is TRBD1 (5 bases). This clonotype was sampled from a male donor older than 55 with stage III lung adenocarcinoma. The source was lung tumor tissue, collected before any cancer treatment. The CDR3 protein is CASSSPKGQETQYF. Written as DNA, the CDR3 is TGTGCCAGCAGTTCACCAAAGGGGCAAGAGACCCAGTACTTC.